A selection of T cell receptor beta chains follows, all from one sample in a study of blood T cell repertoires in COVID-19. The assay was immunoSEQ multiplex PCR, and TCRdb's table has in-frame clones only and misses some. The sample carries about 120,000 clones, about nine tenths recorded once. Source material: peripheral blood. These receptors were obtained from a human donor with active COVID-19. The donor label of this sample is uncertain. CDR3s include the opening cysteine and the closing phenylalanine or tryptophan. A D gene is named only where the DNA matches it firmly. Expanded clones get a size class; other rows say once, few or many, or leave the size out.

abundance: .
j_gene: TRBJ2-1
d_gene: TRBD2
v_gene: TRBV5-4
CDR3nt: TGTGCCAGCAGCCTCCGAGGGCGGGGGGGCAATGAGCAGTTCTTC
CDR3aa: CASSLRGRGGNEQFF

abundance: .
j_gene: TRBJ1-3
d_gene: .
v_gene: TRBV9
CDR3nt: TGTGCCAGCAGCGTAACTAGGGCTGGAAACACCATATATTTT
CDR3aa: CASSVTRAGNTIYF

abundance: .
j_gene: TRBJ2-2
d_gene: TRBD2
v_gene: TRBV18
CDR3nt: TGTGCCAGTCGGGGACTAGCAGGCACCGGGGAGCTGTTTTTT
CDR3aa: CASRGLAGTGELFF

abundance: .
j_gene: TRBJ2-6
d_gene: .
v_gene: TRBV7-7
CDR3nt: TGTGCCAGCAGCCGCGAAACAGGGACTGGGGCCAACGTCCTGACTTTC
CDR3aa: CASSRETGTGANVLTF

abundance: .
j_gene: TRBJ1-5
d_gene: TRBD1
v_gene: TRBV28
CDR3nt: TGTGCCAGCAGTTATGTAGGACAGGGGCTCAATCAGCCCCAGCATTTT
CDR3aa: CASSYVGQGLNQPQHF

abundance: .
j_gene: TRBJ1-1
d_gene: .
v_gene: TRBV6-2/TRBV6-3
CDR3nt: TGTGCCAGCAGTTACGGTCCAGGGCGCACTGAAGCTTTCTTT
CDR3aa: CASSYGPGRTEAFF

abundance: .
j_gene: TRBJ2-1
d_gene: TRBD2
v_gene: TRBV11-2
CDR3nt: TGTGCCAGCAGCTTACTAGCGGGGGCCGACAATGAGCAGTTCTTC
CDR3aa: CASSLLAGADNEQFF

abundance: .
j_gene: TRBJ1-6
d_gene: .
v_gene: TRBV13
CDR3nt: TGTGCCAGCAGCTTAGATCGGGGTCAGACTTCACCCCTCCACTTT
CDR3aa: CASSLDRGQTSPLHF

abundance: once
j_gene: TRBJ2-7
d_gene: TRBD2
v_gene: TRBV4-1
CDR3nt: TGCGCCAGCAGCCAAGGGGAGGGTTCCTACGAGCAGTACTTC
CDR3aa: CASSQGEGSYEQYF

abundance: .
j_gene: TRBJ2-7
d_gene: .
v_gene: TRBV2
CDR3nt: TGTGCCAGCAGTGAATTGGAGGGGTACTACGAGCAGTACTTC
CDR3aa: CASSELEGYYEQYF

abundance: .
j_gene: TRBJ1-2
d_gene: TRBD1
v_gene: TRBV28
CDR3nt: TGTGCCAGCAGTTTAACAGGGGGACTCTTTAACTTC
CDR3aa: CASSLTGGLFNF

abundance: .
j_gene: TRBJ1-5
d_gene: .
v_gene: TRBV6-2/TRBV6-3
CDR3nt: TGTGCCAGCAGTGGACGGACCGCCGGGGCCCGGGGGAGCAATCAGCCCCAGCATTTT
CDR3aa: CASSGRTAGARGSNQPQHF

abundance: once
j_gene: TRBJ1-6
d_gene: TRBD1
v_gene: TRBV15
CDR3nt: TGTGCCACCACGACAGGGGAATCACCCCTCCACTTT
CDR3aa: CATTTGESPLHF

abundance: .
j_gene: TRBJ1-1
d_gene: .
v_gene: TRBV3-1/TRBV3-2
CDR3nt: TGTGCCAGCAGCCAAGATTTACACAGACTGAACACTGAAGCTTTCTTT
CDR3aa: CASSQDLHRLNTEAFF

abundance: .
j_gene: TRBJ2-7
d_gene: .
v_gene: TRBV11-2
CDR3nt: TGTGCCAGCAGCCCGCGTATCTACGAGCAGTACTTC
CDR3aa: CASSPRIYEQYF

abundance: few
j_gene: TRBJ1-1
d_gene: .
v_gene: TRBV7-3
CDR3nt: TGTGCCAGCAGCCAAACCGGGAGATCTGAAGCTTTCTTT
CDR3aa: CASSQTGRSEAFF

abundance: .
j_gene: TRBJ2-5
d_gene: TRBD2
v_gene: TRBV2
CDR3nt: TGTGCCAGCAGAGTCGGGACTAGCTCCCAAGAGACCCAGTACTTC
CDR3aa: CASRVGTSSQETQYF

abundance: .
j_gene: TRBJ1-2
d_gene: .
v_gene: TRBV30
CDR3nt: TGTGCCTGGGGAGCGGGGTTCGACCCAGCCCGGCTCGGCTACACCTTC
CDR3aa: CAWGAGFDPARLGYTF

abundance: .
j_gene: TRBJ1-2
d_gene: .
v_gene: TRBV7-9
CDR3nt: TGTGCCAGCAGCTTTCCAGTTTCTCCCTATGGCTACACCTTC
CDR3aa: CASSFPVSPYGYTF

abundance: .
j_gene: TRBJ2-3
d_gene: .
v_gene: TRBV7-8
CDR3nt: TGTGCCAGCAGCTTATGGGCCGGGGAGGTTCGTCCAGATACGCAGTATTTT
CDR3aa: CASSLWAGEVRPDTQYF

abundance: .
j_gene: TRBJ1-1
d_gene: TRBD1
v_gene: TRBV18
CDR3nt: TGTGCCAGCTCTAGGGACAGGATGAACACTGAAGCTTTCTTT
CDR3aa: CASSRDRMNTEAFF

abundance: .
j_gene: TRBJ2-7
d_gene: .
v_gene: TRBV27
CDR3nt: TGTGCCAGCAAACCTGTGGGGCAGAACTACGAGCAGTACTTC
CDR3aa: CASKPVGQNYEQYF

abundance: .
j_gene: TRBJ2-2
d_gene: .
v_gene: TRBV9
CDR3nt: TGTGCCAGCAGCGAAGGGGGTTGGTTCACCGGGGAGCTGTTTTTT
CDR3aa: CASSEGGWFTGELFF

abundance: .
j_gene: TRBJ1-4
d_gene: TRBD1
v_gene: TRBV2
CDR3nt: TGTGCCAGCTCGAACACAGGGGGTCGTGAAAAACTGTTTTTT
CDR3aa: CASSNTGGREKLFF

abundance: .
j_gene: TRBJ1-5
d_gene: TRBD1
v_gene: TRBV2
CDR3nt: TGTGCCAGCGGGGACAGGGGGTTAGATCAGCCCCAGCATTTT
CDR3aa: CASGDRGLDQPQHF

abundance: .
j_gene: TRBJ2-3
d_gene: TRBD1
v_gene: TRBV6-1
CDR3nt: TGTGCCAGCAGAGACTACAGGGGGAACACAGATACGCAGTATTTT
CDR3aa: CASRDYRGNTDTQYF

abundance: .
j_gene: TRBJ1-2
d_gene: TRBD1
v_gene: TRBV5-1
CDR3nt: TGCGCCAGCAGCCCCGACAGGGATTATGGCTACACCTTC
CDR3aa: CASSPDRDYGYTF

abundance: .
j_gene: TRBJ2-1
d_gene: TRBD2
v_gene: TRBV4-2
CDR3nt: TGTGCCAGCAGCCAAGGTAGCGGGGGGGCCTACAATGAGCAGTTCTTC
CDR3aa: CASSQGSGGAYNEQFF

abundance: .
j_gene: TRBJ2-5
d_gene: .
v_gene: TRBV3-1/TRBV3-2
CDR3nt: TGTGCCAGCAGCCAAGCGAGGGACAAAGAGACCCAGTACTTC
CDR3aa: CASSQARDKETQYF

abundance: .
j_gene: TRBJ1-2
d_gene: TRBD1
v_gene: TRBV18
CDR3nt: TGTGCCAGCTCACCCCAACAGGGACAGGCGACTAACTATGGCTACACCTTC
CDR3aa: CASSPQQGQATNYGYTF

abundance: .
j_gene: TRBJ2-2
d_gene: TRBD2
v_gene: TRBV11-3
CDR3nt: TGTGCCAGCAGTTGTTTTACTAGCGGGGGCGCAAACTGTCGAGCCGGGGAGCTGTTTTTT
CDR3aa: CASSCFTSGGANCRAGELFF

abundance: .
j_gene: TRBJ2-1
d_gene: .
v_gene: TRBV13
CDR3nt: TGTGCCAGCAGCTTGTCAGGGGCCTCCGCGAATGAGCAGTTCTTC
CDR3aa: CASSLSGASANEQFF

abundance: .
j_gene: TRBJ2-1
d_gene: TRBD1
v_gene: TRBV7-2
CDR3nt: TGTGCCAGCAGCGTTGGACAGGGGGTCTACAATGAGCAGTTCTTC
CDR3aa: CASSVGQGVYNEQFF

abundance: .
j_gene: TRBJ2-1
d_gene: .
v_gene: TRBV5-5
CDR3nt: TGTGCCAGCAGCTTGACGGGTTTGTCCTACAATGAGCAGTTCTTC
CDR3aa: CASSLTGLSYNEQFF

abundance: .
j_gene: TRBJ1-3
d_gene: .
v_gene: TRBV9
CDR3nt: TGTGCCAGCAGCGTCCCTCTGGAGACCGGGACATCGAGCTCTGGAAACACCATATATTTT
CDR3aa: CASSVPLETGTSSSGNTIYF

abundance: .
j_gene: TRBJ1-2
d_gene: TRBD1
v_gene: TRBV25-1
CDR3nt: TGTGCCAGCAGTGAGGTTACAGGGGGTCAAGAGGGCTACACCTTC
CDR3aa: CASSEVTGGQEGYTF

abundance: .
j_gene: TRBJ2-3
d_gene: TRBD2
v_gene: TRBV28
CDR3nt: TGTGCCAGCAGTTTCCGCCCGGGCGGGGGGCGAACAGATACGCAGTATTTT
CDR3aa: CASSFRPGGGRTDTQYF

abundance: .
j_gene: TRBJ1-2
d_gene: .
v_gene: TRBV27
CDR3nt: TGTGCCAGCAGTTTTAGTGGTAGCTATGGCTACACCTTC
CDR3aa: CASSFSGSYGYTF

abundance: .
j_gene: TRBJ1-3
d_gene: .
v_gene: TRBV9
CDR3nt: TGTGCCAGCAGCGTAGATGGGAGCTCTGGAAACACCATATATTTT
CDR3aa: CASSVDGSSGNTIYF

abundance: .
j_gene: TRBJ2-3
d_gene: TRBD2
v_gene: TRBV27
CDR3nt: TGTGCCAGCAGTTCTTTGACTAGCGGGGGGTCAGATACGCAGTATTTT
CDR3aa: CASSSLTSGGSDTQYF

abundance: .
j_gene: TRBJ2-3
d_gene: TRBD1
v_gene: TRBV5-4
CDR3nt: TGTGCCAGCAGCTTGGTGGGGACAGGGGGAAGAGATACGCAGTATTTT
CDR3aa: CASSLVGTGGRDTQYF

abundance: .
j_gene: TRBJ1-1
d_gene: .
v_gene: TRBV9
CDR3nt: TGTGCCAGCAGCGTAGGTCAGGGGAACACTGAAGCTTTCTTT
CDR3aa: CASSVGQGNTEAFF

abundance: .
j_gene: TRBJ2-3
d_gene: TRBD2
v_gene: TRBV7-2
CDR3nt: TGTGCCAGCAGCTTCACGATATTTAGCGGGGGTAAAGATACGCAGTATTTT
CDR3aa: CASSFTIFSGGKDTQYF

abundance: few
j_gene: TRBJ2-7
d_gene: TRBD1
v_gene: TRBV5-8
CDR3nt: TGTGCCAGCAGCCCCGGGACAGCGAACACCTACGAGCAGTACTTC
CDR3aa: CASSPGTANTYEQYF

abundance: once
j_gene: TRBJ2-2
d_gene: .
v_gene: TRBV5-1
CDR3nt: TGCGCCAGCAGCCCGGCGGAGGGGGCATACACCGGGGAGCTGTTTTTT
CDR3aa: CASSPAEGAYTGELFF